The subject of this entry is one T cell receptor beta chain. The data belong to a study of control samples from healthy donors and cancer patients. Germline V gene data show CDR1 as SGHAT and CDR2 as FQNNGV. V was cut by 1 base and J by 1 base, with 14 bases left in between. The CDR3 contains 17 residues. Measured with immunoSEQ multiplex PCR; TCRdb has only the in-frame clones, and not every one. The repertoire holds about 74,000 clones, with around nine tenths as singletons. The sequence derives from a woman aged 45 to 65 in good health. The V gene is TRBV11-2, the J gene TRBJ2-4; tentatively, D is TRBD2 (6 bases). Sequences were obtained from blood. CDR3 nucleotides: TGTGCCAGCAGCTTAGGGGGCGGGGAGTGGGCCAAAAACATTCAGTACTTC. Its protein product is CASSLGGGEWAKNIQYF.